This is a list of T cell receptor beta chains from one sample in a study of T cells in localized non-small cell lung cancer. Clones were sequenced by immunoSEQ multiplex PCR, and TCRdb holds only the in-frame ones, with some missing. The table includes 20,000 to 30,000 clones, about 88% detected once. The sequences come from peripheral blood, collected before any cancer treatment. The receptors here all came from a female donor of 60 years or more with stage I lung adenocarcinoma. CDR3s include the opening cysteine and the closing phenylalanine or tryptophan. D genes are given only for firm matches. Clone size is not always given. Where it is, it says once, few, many or a class for expanded clones.

>TRBV5-3|.|TRBJ1-1|TRBD1
CARRLRWGQNYTEAFF
>TRBV5-1|.|TRBJ1-2|TRBD1
CASSLVTGTGSDGYTF
>TRBV7-8|.|TRBJ1-2|.
CASSLAGNYGYTF
>TRBV2|.|TRBJ2-7|TRBD2
CASSEAAGGRAHEQYF
>TRBV2|.|TRBJ1-1|TRBD1
CAGKTGYEGSTEAFF
>TRBV7-9|.|TRBJ1-1|TRBD1
CASSGTGTGLEAFF
>TRBV6-1|.|TRBJ1-5|.
CASSVQADQPQHF
>TRBV11-2|once|TRBJ2-2|TRBD1
CASRQGARTGELFF
>TRBV11-3|.|TRBJ1-2|.
CASSLDRSRDGYTF
>TRBV7-3|.|TRBJ1-1|.
CASRLGQTNTEAFF
>TRBV5-8|few|TRBJ1-5|.
CASSPYSNQPQHF
>TRBV7-9|.|TRBJ2-3|.
CASSFAVTREDTQYF
>TRBV9|.|TRBJ1-3|.
CASSSRGSGNTIYF
>TRBV18|.|TRBJ2-5|.
CASSPDQETQYF
>TRBV18|once|TRBJ1-1|.
CASSPGQNTEAFF
>TRBV11-3|.|TRBJ1-1|TRBD1
CATLDRDRGHGTEAFF
>TRBV6-5|.|TRBJ1-2|.
CAAQDTFYGYTF
>TRBV30|.|TRBJ1-2|.
CAWAARAGDYGYTF
>TRBV13|few|TRBJ2-4|.
CASWKAGSKNIQYF
>TRBV5-4|.|TRBJ2-3|.
CASSLAPASVTDTQYF
>TRBV7-6|.|TRBJ2-1|.
CASSSTPNNEQFF
>TRBV11-2|.|TRBJ1-1|.
CASSLHNTEAFF
>TRBV29-1|.|TRBJ1-1|.
CSAPPGGTEAFF
>TRBV9|.|TRBJ1-2|.
CASSVEGLNYGYTF
>TRBV5-1|.|TRBJ2-2|.
CASSLEPTGELFF
>TRBV30|.|TRBJ1-2|TRBD1
CALETGGLVEGYTF
>TRBV28|.|TRBJ1-5|.
CASSFHGSGSNQPQHF
>TRBV27|.|TRBJ1-6|.
CASSLEARGPPNSPLHF
>TRBV6-4|.|TRBJ2-3|TRBD2
CASSRTSGSTDTQYF
>TRBV5-1|few|TRBJ2-2|.
CASSLGRVTGELFF
>TRBV25-1|.|TRBJ2-1|TRBD2
CASSVASGNNEQFF